Sequencing of this T cell receptor (beta chain) was carried out in a study of sequential checkpoint blockade in melanoma. Background on the study: Patients were randomized 1:1 to nivolumab-then-ipilimumab or ipilimumab-then-nivolumab first-line. Each arm's sequence ended with maintenance nivolumab.

Data came from immunoSEQ multiplex PCR; TCRdb stores just in-frame clones and leaves some out. The table lists tens of thousands of clones, around 65% of them singletons, with around 19% in the top ten. The treatment denotes: randomized to nivolumab then ipilimumab (arm A) or the reverse (arm B). Patients had received no earlier DNA-damaging chemotherapy. Live CD3+CD8+ CD19− CD56− cells were sorted from PBMCs. The CDR3 contains 16 residues. The genes are TRBV21-1 and TRBJ2-3; TRBD2, the table's D call, was not compared with the DNA. TRBV21-1 is a known pseudogene. Sequencing used CD8+ T cells sorted from blood (inferred from file names), obtained from a patient given nivolumab and ipilimumab in sequence. The receptor was isolated from a human donor with melanoma. The CDR3 is CASTFPGTSFADTQYF. CDR3 nucleotides: TGTGCCAGCACCTTCCCCGGGACTAGCTTCGCAGATACGCAGTATTTT.